These 8 T cell receptor beta chains came from one sample sequenced in a study of T cells after yellow fever vaccination. TCRdb analysed the 5' RACE reads with MiXCR anew, one entry per CDR3 protein. The sample lists some 600,000 distinct CDR3 sequences, around an eighth seen once, with about 15% in the top ten. This specimen was PBMCs, taken on the day of the yellow fever booster vaccination. Receptors were obtained from a man aged 25-45 years who received the YFV17D yellow fever vaccine.

This clonotype was counted a single time. The chain joins TRBV15 to TRBJ2-5, with D perhaps TRBD2 (5 bases). The germline V gene encodes CDR1 LNHNV and CDR2 YYDKDF (reference sequence). The V end was cut by 5 bases, the J end by 4 bases, with 11 bases between. This CDR3 comprises 13 residues. The CDR3 sequence is CATSYTSGETQYF. The CDR3 nucleotides are TGTGCCACCAGCTATACGAGCGGAGAGACCCAGTACTTC.

This clonotype was counted only a few times. The chain has TRBV18 and TRBJ2-7, with TRBD1 matching 10 bases. Germline-derived CDR1 and CDR2 are KGHSH and LQKENI. CDR3 length equals 16 residues. With 3 bases clipped from V and 4 bases from J, the junction kept 9 bases outside the gene matches. The CDR3 here is CASSPTAGTGVYEQYF. The CDR3 DNA follows: TGTGCCAGCTCACCTACGGCCGGGACAGGGGTGTACGAGCAGTACTTC.

This clonotype turned up a few times. The chain recombines TRBV7-2 with TRBJ2-5; D remains ambiguous. In germline, CDR1 is SGHTA, CDR2 FQGNSA. The V end was cut by 4 bases, the J end by 4 bases, with 16 bases between. The CDR3 has 15 amino acids. This CDR3 reads CASSSTNHLIETQYF. CDR3 sequence (DNA): TGTGCCAGCAGCTCAACTAACCACCTGATAGAGACCCAGTACTTC.

This clonotype was found a few times. V gene TRBV20-1 combines with J gene TRBJ2-1; 14 bases line up with TRBD2. CDR3 length: 19 residues. Germline CDR1 and CDR2: DFQATT and SNEGSKA (reference sequence). V trimming: 2 bases; J trimming: 0 bases; junction bases outside the gene matches: 9. DNA for the CDR3: TGCAGTGCTAGACACCCGGGACTAGCGGGAGCAAGCTCCTACAATGAGCAGTTCTTC. It yields the protein CSARHPGLAGASSYNEQFF.

This clonotype was seen a handful of times. The CDR3 DNA is TGTGCCAGCACCCTATTCGGTACGCAGTATTTT. Translation: CASTLFGTQYF. This rearrangement joins TRBV12-3 or TRBV12-4 to TRBJ2-3; D ambiguous. V lost 7 bases and J lost 8, with 10 bases in between. The CDR3 spans 11 residues.

This chain links TRBV29-1 with TRBJ2-7, with a possible D match to TRBD1 (6 bases). The ends were cut back, 5 bases at V and 1 base at J, with 9 bases in the middle. Germline CDR1 and CDR2: SQVTM and ANQGSEA. The CDR3 is 12 residues long. DNA of the CDR3: TGCAGCGTTCTACAGGGTTCCTACGAGCAGTACTTC. Translated, it gives CSVLQGSYEQYF.

This clonotype has more than one count but fewer than ten. The gene calls are TRBV20-1 and TRBJ1-1; D may be TRBD1 (5 bases). Deletions cut 6 bases from V and 5 bases from J, with 16 bases between. Germline CDR1 DFQATT, CDR2 SNEGSKA (reference sequence). CDR3 length equals 13 residues. The CDR3 sequence: CSAKLVGETEAFF. In DNA form, the CDR3 reads TGCAGTGCCAAACTAGTAGGGGAGACTGAAGCTTTCTTT.

This clonotype is a singleton in its sample. The rearrangement joins TRBV4-3 to TRBJ2-7; D is ambiguous. The V gene's germline CDR1 is LGHNA and CDR2 YSLEER. The CDR3 covers 15 residues. Trimming took 0 bases from V and 4 from J, leaving 13 bases between them. CDR3 region: CASSQEQSRSYEQYF. Here the CDR3 DNA reads TGCGCCAGCAGCCAAGAACAGAGCAGGTCTTACGAGCAGTACTTC.